Each of the 11 T cell receptor beta chains below was sequenced from the same sample in a study of human T cells and chemical hapten exposure. TCRdb used MiXCR to reprocess the RACE reads, holding one entry per CDR3 protein. The repertoire holds roughly 120,000 distinct CDR3 sequences, with approximately 12% as singletons. Time point denoted: pre-sensitization, week 0. The treatment denotes: therapeutic diphenylcyclopropenone sensitization with weekly scalp DPC. The sequencing used whole blood, collected in connection with sensitization to the hapten diphenylcyclopropenone (DPC). Every receptor here comes from a woman aged 18 to 35 with alopecia areata. Some clones in this sample may be carry-over from other donors' samples.

This chain connects TRBV28 to TRBJ2-7; the D gene is possibly TRBD2 (6 bases). This CDR3 has 12 residues. In germline, CDR1 is MDHEN, CDR2 SYDVKM. The ends were cut back, 5 bases at V and 6 bases at J, with 11 bases in the middle. CDR3 sequence (DNA): TGTGCCAGCAGTCTCTCCGGGGGCGAGCAGTACTTC. This translates into CASSLSGGEQYF.

In its sample, this clonotype was seen a few times. The rearrangement links TRBV5-6 to TRBJ1-4; perhaps TRBD1 as D (5 bases). Trimming pared 1 base from V and 8 bases from J, leaving 24 bases between. CDR1 SGHDT and CDR2 YYEEEE come from the germline V gene. The CDR3 length is 18 residues. The CDR3 loop is CASSLTGHRRMLDEKLFF. CDR3 bases: TGTGCCAGCAGCTTGACAGGCCACAGGCGGATGTTAGACGAAAAACTGTTTTTT.

This clonotype was observed many times. This chain joins TRBV6-6 and TRBJ2-5; weak D call: TRBD1 (5 bases). Trimming took off 0 bases at V and 4 bases at J, with 18 bases between the two ends. The CDR3 extends over 17 amino acids. The germline V gene encodes CDR1 MNHNY and CDR2 SVGAGI (reference sequence). CDR3 bases: TGTGCCAGCAGTTACTCAGGGGCAGCCCTAACAAGAGAGACCCAGTACTTC. Its protein product is CASSYSGAALTRETQYF.

This clonotype was counted only a few times. V is TRBV19 and J is TRBJ2-2; D is tentatively TRBD1 or TRBD2 (5 bases each). The CDR3 spans 17 residues. The germline V gene encodes CDR1 LNHDA and CDR2 SQIVND (reference sequence). Trimming pared 6 bases from V and 5 bases from J, leaving 22 bases between. CDR3 sequence (DNA): TGTGCCAGTAGGGCGAGGTCGGGGCGCTCGGGGACCGGGGAGCTGTTTTTT. Amino acid sequence: CASRARSGRSGTGELFF.

This clonotype was detected many times. This rearrangement joins TRBV12-3 or TRBV12-4 to TRBJ2-7; a weak D match, TRBD1 (5 bases). The CDR3 loop spans 15 amino acids. Trimming removed 4 bases from V and 2 bases from J, with 15 bases in between. The CDR3 is CASSSGSEVPYEQYF. CDR3 coding DNA: TGTGCCAGCAGTTCAGGGTCCGAAGTCCCCTACGAGCAGTACTTC.

This clonotype occurred a few times. This rearrangement joins TRBV7-2 to TRBJ2-7; D might be TRBD1 (5 bases). This CDR3 is 14 amino acids long. The germline CDR1 and CDR2 sequences are SGHTA and FQGNSA. Deletions cut 1 base from V and 2 bases from J, with 9 bases between. The CDR3 loop is CASSLGTGTYEQYF. The CDR3 coding sequence is TGTGCCAGCAGCTTAGGCACAGGAACCTACGAGCAGTACTTC.

The chain is built from TRBV10-3 and TRBJ1-1, with a weak D call TRBD1 (5 bases). This CDR3 spans 14 amino acids. Germline CDR1 and CDR2: ENHRY and SYGVKD. The ends were cut back, 3 bases at V and 3 bases at J, with 11 bases in the middle. CDR3 in DNA: TGTGCCATCAGTGACCGTGGCAGGGACACTGAAGCTTTCTTT. It is translated as CAISDRGRDTEAFF.

This rearrangement joins TRBV5-1 to TRBJ2-1; TRBD2 agrees at 11 bases. CDR1 SGHRS and CDR2 YFSETQ come from the germline V gene. J gave up 0 bases and V 4 bases, and 6 bases lay outside the gene matches. The CDR3 length is 17 residues. The CDR3 DNA reads TGCGCCAGCAGCCACTCGACTAGCGGGGACTCCTACAATGAGCAGTTCTTC. Amino acids: CASSHSTSGDSYNEQFF.

This clonotype occurred a few times. The chain carries TRBV4-3 and TRBJ1-3; D is unresolved. V lost 4 bases to trimming and J lost 0 bases, with 7 bases between them. Germline V CDR1 and CDR2: LGHNA, YSLEER. This CDR3 is 14 amino acids long. CDR3 sequence (DNA): TGCGCCAGCAGCCTCCAGGTCTCTGGAAACACCATATATTTT. This gives the protein CASSLQVSGNTIYF.

This clonotype was detected a few times. This chain connects TRBV5-1 to TRBJ1-3; unclear D gene. This CDR3 contains 15 residues. V was cut by 0 bases and J by 6 bases, with 13 bases left in between. Germline V gene sequence: CDR1 SGHRS, CDR2 YFSETQ. The CDR3 nucleotides read TGCGCCAGCAGCTTGGGCGCACCGGAGCAAAACACCATATATTTT. This translates into CASSLGAPEQNTIYF.

This clonotype has just a few counts. The gene calls are TRBV5-1 and TRBJ2-3; no firm D call. Germline-derived CDR1 and CDR2 are SGHRS and YFSETQ. The CDR3 consists of 14 residues. The V and J ends lost 0 bases and 9 bases respectively, with 14 bases between them. CDR3 residues: CASSLEVVGRTQYF. The CDR3 DNA reads as TGCGCCAGCAGCTTGGAAGTGGTGGGCAGAACGCAGTATTTT.